This paragraph reports one T cell receptor (beta chain). The data are from a study of T cell responses to AZD1222 COVID-19 vaccine. Germline V gene sequence: CDR1 DFQATT, CDR2 SNEGSKA (reference sequence). The CDR3 length is 14 residues. Trimming cost V 3 bases and J 0 bases, with 9 bases left between them. Sequenced by immunoSEQ multiplex PCR; TCRdb stores in-frame clones only, minus some. The repertoire consists of around 150,000 clones, with approximately 92% occurring once and the leading ten covering 3% to 3.5%. V gene TRBV20-1 combines with J gene TRBJ2-4; D is uncertain. The sequence was collected from an adult who received the AZD1222 COVID-19 vaccine. The sequencing here drew on peripheral blood, taken 28 days after the second AZD1222 dose. The chain's CDR3 is CSASVLSAKNIQYF. The CDR3 DNA is TGCAGTGCTAGTGTACTATCAGCCAAAAACATTCAGTACTTC.